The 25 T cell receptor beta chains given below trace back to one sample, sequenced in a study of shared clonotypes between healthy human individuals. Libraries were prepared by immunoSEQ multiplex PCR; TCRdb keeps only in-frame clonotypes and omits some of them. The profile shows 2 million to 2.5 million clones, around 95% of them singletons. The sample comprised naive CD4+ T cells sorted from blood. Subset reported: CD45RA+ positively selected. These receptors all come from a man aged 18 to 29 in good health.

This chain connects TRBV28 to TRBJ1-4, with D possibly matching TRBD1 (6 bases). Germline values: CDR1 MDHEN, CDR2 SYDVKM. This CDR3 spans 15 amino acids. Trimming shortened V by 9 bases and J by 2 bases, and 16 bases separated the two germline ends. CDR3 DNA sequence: TGTGCCAGTTACGACTCGGGGGCTACTAATGAAAAACTGTTTTTT. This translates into CASYDSGATNEKLFF. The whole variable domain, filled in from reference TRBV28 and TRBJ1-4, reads DVKVTQSSRYLVKRTGEKVFLECVQDMDHENMFWYRQDPGLGLRLIYFSYDVKMKEKGDIPEGYSVSREKKERFSLILESASTNQTSMYLCASYDSGATNEKLFFGSGTQLSVL.

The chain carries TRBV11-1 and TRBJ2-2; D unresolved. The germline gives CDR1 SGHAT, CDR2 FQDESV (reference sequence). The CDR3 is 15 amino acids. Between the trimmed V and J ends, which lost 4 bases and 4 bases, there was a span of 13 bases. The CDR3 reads CASSSRGSGTGELFF. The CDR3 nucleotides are TGTGCCAGCAGCTCTCGAGGTTCGGGCACCGGGGAGCTGTTTTTT.

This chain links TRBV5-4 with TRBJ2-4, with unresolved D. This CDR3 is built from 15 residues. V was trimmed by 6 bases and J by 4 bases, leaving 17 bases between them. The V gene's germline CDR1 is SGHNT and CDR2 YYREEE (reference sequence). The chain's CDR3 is CASIRTHFMKNIQYF. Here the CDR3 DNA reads TGTGCCAGCATCCGGACCCACTTTATGAAAAACATTCAGTACTTC.

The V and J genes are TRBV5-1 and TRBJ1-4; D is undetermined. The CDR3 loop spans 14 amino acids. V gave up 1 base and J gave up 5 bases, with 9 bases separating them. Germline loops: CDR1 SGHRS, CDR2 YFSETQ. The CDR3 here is CASSLTSSNEKLFF. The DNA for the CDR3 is TGCGCCAGCAGCTTGACGAGTTCAAATGAAAAACTGTTTTTT.

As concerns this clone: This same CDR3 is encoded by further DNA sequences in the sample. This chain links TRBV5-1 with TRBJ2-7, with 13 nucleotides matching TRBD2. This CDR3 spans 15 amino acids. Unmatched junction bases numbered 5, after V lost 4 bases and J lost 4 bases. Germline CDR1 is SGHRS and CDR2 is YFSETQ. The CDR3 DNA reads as TGCGCCAGCAGCCCTTGGACTAGCGGGGGTTACGAGCAGTACTTC. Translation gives CASSPWTSGGYEQYF.

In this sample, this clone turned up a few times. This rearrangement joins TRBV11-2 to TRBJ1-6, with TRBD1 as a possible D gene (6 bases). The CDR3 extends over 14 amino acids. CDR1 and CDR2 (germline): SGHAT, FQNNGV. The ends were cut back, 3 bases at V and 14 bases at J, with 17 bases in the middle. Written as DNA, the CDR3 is TGTGCCAGCAGCTTTAGTACAGGGCTTTTCACCCTCCACTTT. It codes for CASSFSTGLFTLHF.

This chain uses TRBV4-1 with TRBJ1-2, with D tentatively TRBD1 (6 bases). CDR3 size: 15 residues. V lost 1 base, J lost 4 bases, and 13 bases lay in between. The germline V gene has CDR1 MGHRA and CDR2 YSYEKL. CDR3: CASSQVTGSGYGYTF. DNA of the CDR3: TGCGCCAGCAGCCAAGTAACAGGGTCTGGCTATGGCTACACCTTC.

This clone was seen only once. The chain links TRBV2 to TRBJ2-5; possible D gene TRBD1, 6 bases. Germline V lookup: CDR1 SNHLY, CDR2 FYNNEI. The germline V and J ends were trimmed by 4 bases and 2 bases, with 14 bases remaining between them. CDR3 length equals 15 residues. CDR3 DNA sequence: TGTGCCAGCAGTGGAGCCGACAGGAAGCAAGAGACCCAGTACTTC. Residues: CASSGADRKQETQYF.

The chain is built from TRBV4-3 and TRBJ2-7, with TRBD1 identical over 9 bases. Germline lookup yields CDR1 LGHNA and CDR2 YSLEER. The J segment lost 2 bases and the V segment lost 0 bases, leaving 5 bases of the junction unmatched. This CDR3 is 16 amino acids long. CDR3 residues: CASSQDLGQGPYEQYF. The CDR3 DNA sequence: TGCGCCAGCAGCCAAGATCTGGGACAGGGTCCCTACGAGCAGTACTTC.

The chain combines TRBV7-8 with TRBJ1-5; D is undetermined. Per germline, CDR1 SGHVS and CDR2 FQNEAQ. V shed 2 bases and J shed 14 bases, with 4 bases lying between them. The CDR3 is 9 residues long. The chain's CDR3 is CASSLRKHF. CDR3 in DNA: TGTGCCAGCAGCTTACGGAAGCATTTT.

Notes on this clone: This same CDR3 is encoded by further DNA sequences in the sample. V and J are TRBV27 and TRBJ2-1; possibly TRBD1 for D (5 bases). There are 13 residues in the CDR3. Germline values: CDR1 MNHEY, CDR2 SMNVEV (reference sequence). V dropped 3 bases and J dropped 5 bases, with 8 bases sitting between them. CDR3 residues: CASSFRQNNEQFF. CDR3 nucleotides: TGTGCCAGCAGTTTTAGACAGAACAATGAGCAGTTCTTC.

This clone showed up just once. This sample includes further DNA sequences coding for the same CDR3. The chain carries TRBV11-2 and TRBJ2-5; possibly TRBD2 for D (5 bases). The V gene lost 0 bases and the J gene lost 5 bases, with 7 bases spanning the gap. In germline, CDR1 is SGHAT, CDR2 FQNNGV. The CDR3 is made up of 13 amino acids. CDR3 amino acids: CASSLDRGETQYF. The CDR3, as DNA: TGTGCCAGCAGCTTAGATCGCGGGGAGACCCAGTACTTC.

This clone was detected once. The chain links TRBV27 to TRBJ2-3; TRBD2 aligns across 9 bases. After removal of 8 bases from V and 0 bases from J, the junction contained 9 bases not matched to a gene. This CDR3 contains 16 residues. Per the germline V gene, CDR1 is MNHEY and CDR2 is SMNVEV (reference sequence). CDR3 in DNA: TGTGCCAGCCCGCCGCGGGGGGGCTTTAGCACAGATACGCAGTATTTT. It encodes CASPPRGGFSTDTQYF.

CDR3 in amino acids: CATSSGQGWTGELFF. CDR3 nucleotides: TGTGCCACCAGCTCCGGACAGGGGTGGACCGGGGAGCTGTTTTTT. This chain joins TRBV15 and TRBJ2-2; TRBD1 agrees at 9 bases. V shed 5 bases, J shed 5 bases, and the junction held 6 bases outside the gene matches. Germline V CDR1 and CDR2: LNHNV, YYDKDF (reference sequence). The CDR3 totals 15 residues.

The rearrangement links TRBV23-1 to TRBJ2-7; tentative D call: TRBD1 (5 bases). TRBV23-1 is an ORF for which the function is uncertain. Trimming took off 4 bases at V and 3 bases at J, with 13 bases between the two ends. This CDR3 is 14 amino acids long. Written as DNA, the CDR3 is TGCGCCAGCAGTCTACGACTGGACATCTACGAGCAGTACTTC. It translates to CASSLRLDIYEQYF.

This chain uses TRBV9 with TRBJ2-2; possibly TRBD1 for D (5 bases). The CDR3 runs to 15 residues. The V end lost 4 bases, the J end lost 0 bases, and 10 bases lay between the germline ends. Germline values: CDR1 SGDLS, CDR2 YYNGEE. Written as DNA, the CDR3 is TGTGCCAGCAGCTCCAGACAGTCGAACACCGGGGAGCTGTTTTTT. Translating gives CASSSRQSNTGELFF.

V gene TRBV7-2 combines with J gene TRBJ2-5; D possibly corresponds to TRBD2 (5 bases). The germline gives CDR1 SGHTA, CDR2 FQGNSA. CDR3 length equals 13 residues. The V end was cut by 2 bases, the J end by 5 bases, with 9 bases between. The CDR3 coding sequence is TGTGCCAGCAGCTTACTAAGCGGTGAGACCCAGTACTTC. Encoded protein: CASSLLSGETQYF.

CDR3 DNA sequence: TGTGCCAGCTCACCCGGGGGGCTTCCCGGAACGCAGTATTTT. Its translation: CASSPGGLPGTQYF. This chain links TRBV18 with TRBJ2-3, with D possibly being TRBD2 (7 bases). CDR3 length equals 14 residues. V was pared by 3 bases and J by 9 bases, with 16 bases between. CDR1 is KGHSH and CDR2 is LQKENI in the germline V gene. The whole variable domain, remainder taken from reference TRBV18 and TRBJ2-3, is NAGVMQNPRHLVRRRGQEARLRCSPMKGHSHVYWYRQLPEEGLKFMVYLQKENIIDESGMPKERFSAEFPKEGPSILRIQQVVRGDSAAYFCASSPGGLPGTQYFGPGTRLTVL.

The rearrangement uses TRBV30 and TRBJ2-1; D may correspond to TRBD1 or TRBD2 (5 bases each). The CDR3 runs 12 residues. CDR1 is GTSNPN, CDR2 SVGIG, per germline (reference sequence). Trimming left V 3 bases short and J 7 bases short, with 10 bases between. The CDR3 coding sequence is TGTGCCTGGAGATATGGGGGAAATGAGCAGTTCTTC. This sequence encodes CAWRYGGNEQFF.

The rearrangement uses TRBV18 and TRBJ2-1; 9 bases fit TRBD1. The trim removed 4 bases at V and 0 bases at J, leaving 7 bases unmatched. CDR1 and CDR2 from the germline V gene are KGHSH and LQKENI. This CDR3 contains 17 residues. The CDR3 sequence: CASSLTGTGSSYNEQFF. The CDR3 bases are TGTGCCAGCTCACTTACCGGGACAGGGAGCTCCTACAATGAGCAGTTCTTC.

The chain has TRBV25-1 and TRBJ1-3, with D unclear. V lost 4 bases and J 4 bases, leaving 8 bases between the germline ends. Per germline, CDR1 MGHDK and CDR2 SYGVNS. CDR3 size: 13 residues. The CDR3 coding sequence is TGTGCCAGCAGTGGCTTCCAGGGAAACACCATATATTTT. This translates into CASSGFQGNTIYF.

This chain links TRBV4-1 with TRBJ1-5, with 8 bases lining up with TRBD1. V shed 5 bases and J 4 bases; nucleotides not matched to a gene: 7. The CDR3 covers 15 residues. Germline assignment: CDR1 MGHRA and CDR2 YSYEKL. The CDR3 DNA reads TGCGCCAGCAGCGCTTTGGGACAGGATAATCAGCCCCAGCATTTT. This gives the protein CASSALGQDNQPQHF.

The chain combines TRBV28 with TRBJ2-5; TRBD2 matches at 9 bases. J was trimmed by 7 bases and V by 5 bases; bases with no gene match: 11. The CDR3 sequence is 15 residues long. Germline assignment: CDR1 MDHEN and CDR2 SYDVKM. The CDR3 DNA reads TGTGCCAGCAGTCCCCAGCGCGGGGGGGCCGGGACCCAGTACTTC. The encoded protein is CASSPQRGGAGTQYF. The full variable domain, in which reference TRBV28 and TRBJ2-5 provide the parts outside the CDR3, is DVKVTQSSRYLVKRTGEKVFLECVQDMDHENMFWYRQDPGLGLRLIYFSYDVKMKEKGDIPEGYSVSREKKERFSLILESASTNQTSMYLCASSPQRGGAGTQYFGPGTRLLVL.

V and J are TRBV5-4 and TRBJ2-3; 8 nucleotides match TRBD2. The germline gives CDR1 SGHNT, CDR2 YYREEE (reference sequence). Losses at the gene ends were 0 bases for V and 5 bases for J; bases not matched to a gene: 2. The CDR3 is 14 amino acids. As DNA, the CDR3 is TGTGCCAGCAGCTTGGCCGGGAGGGAAGATACGCAGTATTTT. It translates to CASSLAGREDTQYF.

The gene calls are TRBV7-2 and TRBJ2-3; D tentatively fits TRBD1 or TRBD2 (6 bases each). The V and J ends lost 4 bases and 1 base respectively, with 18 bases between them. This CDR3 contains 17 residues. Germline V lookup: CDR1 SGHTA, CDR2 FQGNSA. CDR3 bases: TGTGCCAGCAGCTCCCGGATGGGGGGCTATCGCACAGATACGCAGTATTTT. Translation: CASSSRMGGYRTDTQYF.